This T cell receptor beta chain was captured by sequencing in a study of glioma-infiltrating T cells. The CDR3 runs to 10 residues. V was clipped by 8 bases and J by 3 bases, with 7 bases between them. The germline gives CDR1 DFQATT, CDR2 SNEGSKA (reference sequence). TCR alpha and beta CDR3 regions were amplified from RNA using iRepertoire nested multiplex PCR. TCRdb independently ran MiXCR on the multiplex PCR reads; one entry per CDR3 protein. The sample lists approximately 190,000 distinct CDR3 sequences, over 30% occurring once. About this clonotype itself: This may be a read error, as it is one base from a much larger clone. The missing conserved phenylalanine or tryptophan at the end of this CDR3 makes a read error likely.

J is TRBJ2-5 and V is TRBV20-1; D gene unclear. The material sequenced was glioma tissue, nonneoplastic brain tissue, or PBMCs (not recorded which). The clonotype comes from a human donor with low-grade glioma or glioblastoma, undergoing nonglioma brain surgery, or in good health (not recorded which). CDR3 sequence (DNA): TGCAGTTTCTTGGAAGAGACCCAGTACCTC. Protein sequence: CSFLEETQYL.